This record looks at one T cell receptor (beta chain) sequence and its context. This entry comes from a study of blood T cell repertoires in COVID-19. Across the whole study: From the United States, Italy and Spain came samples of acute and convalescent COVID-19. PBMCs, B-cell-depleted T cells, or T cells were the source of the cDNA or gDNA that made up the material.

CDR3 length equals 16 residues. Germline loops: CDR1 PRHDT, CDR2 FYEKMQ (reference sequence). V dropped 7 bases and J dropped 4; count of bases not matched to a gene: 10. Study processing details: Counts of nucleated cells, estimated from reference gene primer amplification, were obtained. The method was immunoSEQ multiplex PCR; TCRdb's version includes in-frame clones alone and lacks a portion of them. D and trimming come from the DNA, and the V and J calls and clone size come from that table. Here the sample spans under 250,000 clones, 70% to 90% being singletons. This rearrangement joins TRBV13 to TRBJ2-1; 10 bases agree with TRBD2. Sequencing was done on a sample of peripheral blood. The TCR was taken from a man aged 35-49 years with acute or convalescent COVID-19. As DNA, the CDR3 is TGTGCCAGCATCATCCTAGCGGGAGAGGGTTACAATGAGCAGTTCTTC. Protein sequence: CASIILAGEGYNEQFF. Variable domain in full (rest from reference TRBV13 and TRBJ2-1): AAGVIQSPRHLIKEKRETATLKCYPIPRHDTVYWYQQGPGQDPQFLISFYEKMQSDKGSIPDRFSAQQFSDYHSELNMSSLELGDSALYFCASIILAGEGYNEQFFGPGTRLTVL.